The 9 T cell receptor beta chains below were found in one sample sequenced in a study of CD8+ T cells in alopecia areata. RNA was isolated and reverse transcribed to cDNA, the sequencing template. The data were produced by immunoSEQ multiplex PCR, yet TCRdb's version contains in-frame clones alone and is incomplete. The table has approximately 170,000 clones, approximately 60% seen once; the top ten hold around 0.69%. Treatment here: oral pan-JAK inhibitor, 5-10 mg twice daily. This sample comprised CD4+ T cells sorted from blood, obtained at week 4, from a patient treated with tofacitinib. These receptors were collected from a human donor with alopecia areata.

The J gene is TRBJ2-5, the V gene TRBV7-2, with 8 bases identical to TRBD2. Germline CDR1 SGHTA, CDR2 FQGNSA. This CDR3 has 14 residues. V lost 4 bases to trimming and J lost 5 bases; unmatched junction nucleotides: 6. Here the CDR3 DNA reads TGTGCCAGCAGCTCAGGGACTAGTCGTGAGACCCAGTACTTC. This gives the protein CASSSGTSRETQYF. Full variable domain (missing parts from reference TRBV7-2 and TRBJ2-5): GAGVSQSPSNKVTEKGKDVELRCDPISGHTALYWYRQSLGQGLEFLIYFQGNSAPDKSGLPSDRFSAERTGGSVSTLTIQRTQQEDSAVYLCASSSGTSRETQYFGPGTRLLVL.

The chain employs TRBV19 and TRBJ2-5; D gene unclear. With 0 bases removed from V and 5 bases from J, the gap between germline ends came to 4 bases. Germline V gene data show CDR1 as LNHDA and CDR2 as SQIVND (reference sequence). This CDR3 comprises 12 residues. The CDR3 reads CASSIERETQYF. CDR3 sequence (DNA): TGTGCCAGTAGTATAGAGAGGGAGACCCAGTACTTC. Drawing the rest from reference TRBV19 and TRBJ2-5, the complete variable domain is DGGITQSPKYLFRKEGQNVTLSCEQNLNHDAMYWYRQDPGQGLRLIYYSQIVNDFQKGDIAEGYSVSREKKESFPLTVTSAQKNPTAFYLCASSIERETQYFGPGTRLLVL.

The chain is built from TRBV4-3 and TRBJ1-2; TRBD1 is a possible D gene (5 bases). Germline assignment: CDR1 LGHNA and CDR2 YSLEER. The CDR3 is made up of 14 amino acids. V was trimmed by 3 bases and J by 8 bases, leaving 16 bases between them. The CDR3 bases are TGCGCCAGCAGCCAGTACTTTTCCGGGGGAGGCTACACCTTC. Translating it yields CASSQYFSGGGYTF.

The V and J genes are TRBV29-1 and TRBJ2-1, with 7 bases fitting TRBD1. The CDR3 loop spans 14 amino acids. Germline V gives CDR1 SQVTM, CDR2 ANQGSEA. V lost 4 bases, J lost 2 bases, and 5 bases stayed unmatched. CDR3 sequence: CSVAAGTAYNEQFF. The DNA for the CDR3 is TGCAGCGTTGCAGCCGGGACAGCCTACAATGAGCAGTTCTTC.

V usage is TRBV27 and J usage is TRBJ1-2, with a weak D call TRBD1 (5 bases). Trimming stripped 2 bases from V and 5 bases from J, with 12 bases between. The CDR3 is 14 residues long. The germline V gene has CDR1 MNHEY and CDR2 SMNVEV (reference sequence). DNA of the CDR3: TGTGCCAGCAGTTTACACGGGGGTTGGTATGGCTACACCTTC. Protein: CASSLHGGWYGYTF.

The chain carries TRBV29-1 and TRBJ2-2; 11 nucleotides line up with TRBD2. The ends lost 4 bases at V and 5 bases at J; junction bases unmatched: 12. The CDR3 length is 17 residues. Germline CDR1 is SQVTM and CDR2 is ANQGSEA. CDR3 sequence (DNA): TGCAGCGTTGTTGGACTAGCGGGTTGGGCGCGGACCGGGGAGCTGTTTTTT. This sequence encodes CSVVGLAGWARTGELFF.

This clone has a handful of counts. V usage is TRBV2 and J usage is TRBJ2-4, with D perhaps TRBD2 (6 bases). The germline CDR1 and CDR2 sequences are SNHLY and FYNNEI. This CDR3 is 15 amino acids long. Between the trimmed V and J ends, which lost 7 bases and 14 bases, there was a span of 27 bases. The CDR3 reads CASNRNTSPPSVEYF. CDR3 nucleotides: TGTGCCAGCAACCGAAATACTAGCCCTCCTAGTGTCGAGTACTTC. Complete variable domain (other parts from reference TRBV2 and TRBJ2-4): EPEVTQTPSHQVTQMGQEVILRCVPISNHLYFYWYRQILGQKVEFLVSFYNNEISEKSEIFDDQFSVERPDGSNFTLKIRSTKLEDSAMYFCASNRNTSPPSVEYFGAGTRLSVL.

The rearrangement uses TRBV30 and TRBJ2-7; D gene ambiguous. CDR3 length: 13 residues. Trimming left V 3 bases short and J 6 bases short, with 15 bases between. Germline loops: CDR1 GTSNPN, CDR2 SVGIG (reference sequence). Written as DNA, the CDR3 is TGTGCCTGGAGGTTACTGGGTAGGTTCGAGCAGTACTTC. Translating gives CAWRLLGRFEQYF. The full variable domain, rest sourced from reference TRBV30 and TRBJ2-7, is SQTIHQWPATLVQPVGSPLSLECTVEGTSNPNLYWYRQAAGRGLQLLFYSVGIGQISSEVPQNLSASRPQDRQFILSSKKLLLSDSGFYLCAWRLLGRFEQYFGPGTRLTVT.

The V call is TRBV6-5, the J call TRBJ1-2; 7 bases agree with TRBD1. The V and J ends lost 6 bases and 8 bases, in that order; junction bases with no gene match: 9. CDR1 MNHEY and CDR2 SVGAGI come from the germline V gene. The CDR3 is 13 amino acids. In DNA, the CDR3 is TGTGCCAGCAGACGAACAGGGGAGAGAGGCTACACCTTC. Encoded protein: CASRRTGERGYTF.